The source of this T cell receptor beta chain is a study of PD-L1 blockade in urothelial cancer. At the level of the study: Atezolizumab therapy began for patients in the mid-2010s, dosed at 1,200 mg intravenously every 3 weeks. About 90% of the roughly 29 patients were men with bladder-origin urothelial cancer.

Profiling relied on immunoSEQ multiplex PCR, and the TCRdb table lists in-frame clones only, not all of them. The data contain about 120,000 clones, around 89% of them singletons. Specified time point: peripheral blood 6 weeks after treatment start. V gave up 5 bases and J gave up 3 bases; unmatched junction bases: 10. Germline CDR1 and CDR2: SGHDT and YYEEEE. The CDR3 extends over 15 amino acids. Sequencing used PBMCs, obtained around atezolizumab (anti-PD-L1) treatment. The V call is TRBV5-6, the J call TRBJ1-1; 7 bases fit TRBD1. The sequence was collected from a man in his fifties or sixties with urothelial cancer. The CDR3 DNA is TGTGCCAGCAGATACTTTTGGCAGGGGGACACTGAAGCTTTCTTT. Translated: CASRYFWQGDTEAFF.